The entry that follows covers one T cell receptor beta chain sequence. This clone was detected a few times. Its antigen remains unidentified. No qualities accompany the bases; no much larger clone lies one base away. The Qiagen DNeasy kit was used to extract genomic DNA from unsorted PBMCs and from the negatively selected CD4+ and CD8+ fractions. Using primers that anneal to V and J segments, immunoSEQ multiplex PCR amplified the TCR beta CDR3 regions. A synthetic immune receptor repertoire was used to minimize amplification bias, and remaining bias was computationally removed after sequencing. On the study's bioinformatics: Custom Python scripts were used to quantify repertoire diversity as the Shannon entropy index. Unsorted, CD4+ and CD8+ repertoires were analyzed separately, except for combined analyses in which CD4+ and CD8+ sequences were merged in silico. A clone counted as expanded when the clone's frequency after treatment rose at least 2-fold relative to C1D1, and clones undetected at baseline were given a pseudocount of 0.5. Singleton clones were defined as clones with 0 or 1 copy at C1D1, and non-singleton clones were defined as clones with 2 or more copies. Clones expanded in unsorted samples were labelled as CD4+, CD8+ or unknown by matching protein sequences in sorted samples from the same patient. Wilcoxon tests on paired samples were used to test changes in diversity from C1D1 to C4D1. Not all clones reach the TCRdb copy of this immuneACCESS table, which keeps in-frame sequences only. Checked studies attribute under half of the gap to unresolved V genes and leave the rest unexplained. That table gives V, J and clone size, and the DNA gave D and trimming. The sample has about 110,000 clones on record, approximately 90% of them singletons. Around 20% of the sample is taken by the ten largest.

This sample is part of a study of PD-1 blockade in classical Hodgkin lymphoma (dated by TCRdb to about 2020). Study-level background: Nivolumab dosing was 3 mg/kg intravenously every 2 weeks, continuing until either disease progression or unacceptable toxicity. A peripheral blood immune signature of response to PD-1 blockade in classical Hodgkin lymphoma was defined using TCR beta sequencing and CyTOF.

Overall results and qualifications from the work: Newly diagnosed patients were reported to have lower baseline TCR diversity than healthy donors, and relapsed/refractory patients were reported to have lower baseline TCR diversity still. Baseline diversity similar to that of newly diagnosed patients was observed in trial patients achieving complete response, whereas significantly lower diversity was observed in partial responders and progressors. Patients starting nivolumab less than 1 year after ASCT had lower diversity and were excluded from later analyses to avoid confounding by immune reconstitution. The study was limited to a single clinical trial cohort, and causes of repertoire differences, possibly disease activity or prior therapy, remained undefined. A significant rise by C4D1 was seen in CD4+ but not CD8+ TCR diversity (p=0.0027 vs p=0.16), with the rise being most apparent in complete responders (p=0.02).

According to the study, the label for this sample's time point signals: cycle 2 day 1 (C2D1) of nivolumab. Relapse after autologous stem cell transplantation had occurred in all trial patients, and cohorts A, B and C were distinguished by prior brentuximab vedotin exposure. The trial cohort was composed of about 54 patients with relapsed/refractory classical Hodgkin lymphoma, for whom complete response, partial response or progressive disease was recorded as best overall response. Trial patients were treated with single-agent nivolumab in the multi-cohort phase II CheckMate 205 trial. An independent review committee assessed best overall response using the 2007 International Working Group response criteria. Trial PBMCs were obtained immediately prior to nivolumab initiation (C1D1) and on therapy at cycle 2 day 1 and cycle 4 day 1. Peripheral blood was collected in 8 mL Vacutainer Cell Preparation Tubes, from which PBMCs were isolated by centrifugation and then cryopreserved.

The sequence derives from a human donor with classical Hodgkin lymphoma. The starting material was peripheral blood mononuclear cells (PBMCs), obtained before the second cycle of nivolumab.

The CDR3 corresponds to CASCTGTGVYEQYF. The DNA is TGTGCCAGTTGTACCGGGACAGGGGTCTACGAGCAGTACTTC. Recombination linked TRBV6-6 to TRBJ2-7; 10 bases in between match TRBD1. For this chain, trimming is 9 bases at the V end and 3 bases at the J end, and the number of junction bases without a gene match is 8. The germline V gene (reference sequence) specifies MNHNY as CDR1 and SVGAGI as CDR2. CDR3 length: 14 amino acids, cysteine to phenylalanine. The only DNA kept is the CDR3, 42 bases in frame from the first base.